This TCR beta chain was recovered during a study of T cells after yellow fever vaccination. Study findings and constraints: Some clonotypes were seen in both the CD4 and the CD8 compartments. These made up a small share and likely arose from convergent recombination.

This clonotype was observed many times. The target antigen is unknown. The final CDR3 position lacks the conserved phenylalanine or tryptophan, pointing to a likely read error. The limits of the CDR3 on the DNA are not certain, so only TCRdb's listed CDR3 is given. By 5'RACE template switching, TCR cDNA was produced, with a universal primer site and UMIs added in the process. TCRdb reprocessed the 5' RACE reads with MiXCR, giving one entry per CDR3 protein. The sample lists around 50,000 distinct CDR3 sequences, around 7% occurring once. The CDR3 totals 12 residues, both ends included. In germline, CDR1 is MNHEY, CDR2 SVGEGT.

The starting material was CD8+ T cells sorted from PBMCs, obtained about 2 weeks after the first yellow fever vaccination. This chain connects TRBV6-2 or TRBV6-3 to TRBJ2-7; the table's TRBD1 call for D was not verified on the DNA. The TCR was taken from a man between 18 and 35 years old who received the YFV17D yellow fever vaccine. The CDR3 reads CASSEDRASSLL.